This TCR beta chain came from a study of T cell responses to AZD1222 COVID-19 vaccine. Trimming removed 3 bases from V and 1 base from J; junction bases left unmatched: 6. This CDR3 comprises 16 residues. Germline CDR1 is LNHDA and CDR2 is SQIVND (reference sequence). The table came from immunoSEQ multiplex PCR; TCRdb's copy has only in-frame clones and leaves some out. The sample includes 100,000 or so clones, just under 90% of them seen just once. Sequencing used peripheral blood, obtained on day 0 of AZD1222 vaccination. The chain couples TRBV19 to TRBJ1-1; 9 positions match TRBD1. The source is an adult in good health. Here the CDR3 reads CASSMLQGAWNTEAFF. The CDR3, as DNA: TGTGCCAGTAGTATGCTACAGGGGGCCTGGAACACTGAAGCTTTCTTT. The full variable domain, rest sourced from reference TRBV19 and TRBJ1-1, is DGGITQSPKYLFRKEGQNVTLSCEQNLNHDAMYWYRQDPGQGLRLIYYSQIVNDFQKGDIAEGYSVSREKKESFPLTVTSAQKNPTAFYLCASSMLQGAWNTEAFFGQGTRLTVV.